The source of this T cell receptor beta chain is a study of T cell repertoires in cytomegalovirus infection. Study information: It was the public TCR beta signatures that indicated both CMV infection and matching HLA type.

In this sample, this clonotype turned up many times. Its cognate antigen is unknown. Germline V gives CDR1 LGHDT, CDR2 YNNKEL (reference sequence). Deletions cut 1 base from V and 2 bases from J, with 18 bases between. CDR3 length: 18 amino acids. Each CDR3 protein is one row after TCRdb ran MiXCR on the reads. The sample has about 140,000 distinct CDR3 sequences, roughly 6% seen once. Findings of the study overall: HLA-C-restricted CMV clonotypes gave the most frequent clonotype in two of eight donors. Summed frequency of shared TCR beta families picked out CMV carriers who also had the relevant HLA.

The sample consisted of PBMCs. The chain employs TRBV3-1 and TRBJ2-1, with D possibly matching TRBD1 (5 bases). The receptor was isolated from a human donor in good health (CMV status not recorded). Some clones in this sample may be carry-over from other donors' samples. Here the CDR3 DNA reads TGTGCCAGCAGCCAAGGGAGTAGCCAGGGCGTCGCCTACAATGAGCAGTTCTTC. Translation gives CASSQGSSQGVAYNEQFF.